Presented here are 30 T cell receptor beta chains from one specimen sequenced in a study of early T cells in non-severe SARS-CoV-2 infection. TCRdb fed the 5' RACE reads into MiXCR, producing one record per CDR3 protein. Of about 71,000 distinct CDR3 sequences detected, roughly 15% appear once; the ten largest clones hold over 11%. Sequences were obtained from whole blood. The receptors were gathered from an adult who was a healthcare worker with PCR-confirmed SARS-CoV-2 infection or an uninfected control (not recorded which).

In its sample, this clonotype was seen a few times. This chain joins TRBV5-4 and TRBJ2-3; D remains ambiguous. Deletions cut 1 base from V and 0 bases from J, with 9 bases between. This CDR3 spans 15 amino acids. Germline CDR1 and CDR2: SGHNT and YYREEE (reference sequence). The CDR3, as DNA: TGTGCCAGCAGCTTGTCCCTACCTAGCACAGATACGCAGTATTTT. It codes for CASSLSLPSTDTQYF.

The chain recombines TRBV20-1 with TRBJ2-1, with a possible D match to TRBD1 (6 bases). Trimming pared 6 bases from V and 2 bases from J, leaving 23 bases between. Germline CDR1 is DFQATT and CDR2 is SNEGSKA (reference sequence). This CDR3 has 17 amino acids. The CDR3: CSATKLGTRAPYNEQFF. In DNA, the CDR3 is TGCAGTGCCACCAAACTGGGGACACGGGCCCCCTACAATGAGCAGTTCTTC.

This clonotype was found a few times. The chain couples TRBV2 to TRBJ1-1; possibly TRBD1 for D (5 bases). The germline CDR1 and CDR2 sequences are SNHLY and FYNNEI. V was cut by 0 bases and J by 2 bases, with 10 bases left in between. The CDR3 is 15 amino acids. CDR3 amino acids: CASSEARTINTEAFF. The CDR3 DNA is TGTGCCAGCAGTGAAGCGCGGACAATAAACACTGAAGCTTTCTTT.

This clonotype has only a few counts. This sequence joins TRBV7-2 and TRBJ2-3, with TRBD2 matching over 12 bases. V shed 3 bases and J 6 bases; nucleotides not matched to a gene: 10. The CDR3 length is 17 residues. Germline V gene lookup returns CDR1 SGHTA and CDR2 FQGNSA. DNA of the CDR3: TGTGCCAGCAGCTTGGGTCGGGCTAGCGGGGGGGTGGATACGCAGTATTTT. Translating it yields CASSLGRASGGVDTQYF.

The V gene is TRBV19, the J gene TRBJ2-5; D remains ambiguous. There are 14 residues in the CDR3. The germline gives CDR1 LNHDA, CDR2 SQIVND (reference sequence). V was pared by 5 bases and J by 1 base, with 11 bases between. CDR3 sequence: CASSLASGQETQYF. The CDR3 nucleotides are TGTGCCAGTAGTTTGGCGTCAGGCCAAGAGACCCAGTACTTC.

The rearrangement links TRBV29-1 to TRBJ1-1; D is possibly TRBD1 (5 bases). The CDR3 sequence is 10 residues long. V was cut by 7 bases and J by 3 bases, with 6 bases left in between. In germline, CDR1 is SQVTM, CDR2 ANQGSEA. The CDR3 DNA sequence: TGCAGCGGGGGGGACACTGAAGCTTTCTTT. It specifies CSGGDTEAFF. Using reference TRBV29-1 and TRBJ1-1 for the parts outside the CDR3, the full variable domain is SAVISQKPSRDICQRGTSLTIQCQVDSQVTMMFWYRQQPGQSLTLIATANQGSEATYESGFVIDKFPISRPNLTFSTLTVSNMSPEDSSIYLCSGGDTEAFFGQGTRLTVV.

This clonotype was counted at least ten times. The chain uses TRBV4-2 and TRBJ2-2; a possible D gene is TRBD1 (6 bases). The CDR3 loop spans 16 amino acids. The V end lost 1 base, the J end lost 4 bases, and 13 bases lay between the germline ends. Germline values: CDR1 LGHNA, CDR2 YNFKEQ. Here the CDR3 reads CASSQVLAQGTGELFF. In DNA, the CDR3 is TGTGCCAGCAGCCAAGTTCTAGCACAGGGCACCGGGGAGCTGTTTTTT.

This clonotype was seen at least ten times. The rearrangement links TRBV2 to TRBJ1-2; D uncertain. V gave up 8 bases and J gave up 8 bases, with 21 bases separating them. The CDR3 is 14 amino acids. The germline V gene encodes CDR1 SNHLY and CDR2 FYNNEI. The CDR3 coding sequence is TGTGCCAGCTCGCTTGCCGTGGGCACGGGAGGCTACACCTTC. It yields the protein CASSLAVGTGGYTF.

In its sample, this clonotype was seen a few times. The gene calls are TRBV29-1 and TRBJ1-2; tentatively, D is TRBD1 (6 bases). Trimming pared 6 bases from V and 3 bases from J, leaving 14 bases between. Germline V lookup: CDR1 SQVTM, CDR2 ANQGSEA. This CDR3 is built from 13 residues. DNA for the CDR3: TGCAGCGTGGAGGGGGTTATGGACTATGGCTACACCTTC. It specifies CSVEGVMDYGYTF.

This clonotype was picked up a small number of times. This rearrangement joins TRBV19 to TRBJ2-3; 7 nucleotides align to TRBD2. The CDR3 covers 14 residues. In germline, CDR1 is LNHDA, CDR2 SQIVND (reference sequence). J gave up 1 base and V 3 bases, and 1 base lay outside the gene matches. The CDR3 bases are TGTGCCAGTAGTATGGGGGGGGGCACAGATACGCAGTATTTT. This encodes CASSMGGGTDTQYF.

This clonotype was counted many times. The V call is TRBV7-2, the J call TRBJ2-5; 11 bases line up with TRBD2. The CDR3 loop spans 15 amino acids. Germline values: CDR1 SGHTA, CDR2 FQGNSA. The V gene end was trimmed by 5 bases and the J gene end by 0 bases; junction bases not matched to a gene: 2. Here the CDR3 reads CASSRLAGNQETQYF. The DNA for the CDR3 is TGTGCCAGCAGCCGACTAGCGGGGAACCAAGAGACCCAGTACTTC.

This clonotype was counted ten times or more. CDR3 nucleotide sequence: TGTGCCAGCAGCAGCCTCCGGACAGGGGTGTACGAGCAGTACTTC. It is translated as CASSSLRTGVYEQYF. The chain joins TRBV3-1 to TRBJ2-7; TRBD1 matches at 9 bases. Germline-derived CDR1 and CDR2 are LGHDT and YNNKEL (reference sequence). J gave up 4 bases and V 5 bases, and 9 bases lay outside the gene matches. The CDR3 sequence is 15 residues long.

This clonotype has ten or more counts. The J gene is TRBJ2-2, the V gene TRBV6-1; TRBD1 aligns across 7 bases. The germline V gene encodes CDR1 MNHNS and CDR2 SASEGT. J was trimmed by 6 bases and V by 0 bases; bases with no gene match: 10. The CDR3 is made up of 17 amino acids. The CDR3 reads CASSEAATGDGSGELFF. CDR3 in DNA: TGTGCCAGCAGTGAAGCGGCCACAGGGGATGGGTCCGGGGAGCTGTTTTTT.

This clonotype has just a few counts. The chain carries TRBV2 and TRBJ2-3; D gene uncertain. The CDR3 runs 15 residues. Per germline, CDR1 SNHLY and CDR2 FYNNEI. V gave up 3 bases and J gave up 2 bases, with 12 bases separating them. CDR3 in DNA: TGTGCCAGCAGTGAGGCTCAGATTTACACAGATACGCAGTATTTT. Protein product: CASSEAQIYTDTQYF.

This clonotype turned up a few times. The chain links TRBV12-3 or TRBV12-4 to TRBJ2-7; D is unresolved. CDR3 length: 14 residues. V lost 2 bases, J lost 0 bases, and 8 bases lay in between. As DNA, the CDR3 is TGTGCCAGCAGTTTATTATTCGACTCCTACGAGCAGTACTTC. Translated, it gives CASSLLFDSYEQYF.

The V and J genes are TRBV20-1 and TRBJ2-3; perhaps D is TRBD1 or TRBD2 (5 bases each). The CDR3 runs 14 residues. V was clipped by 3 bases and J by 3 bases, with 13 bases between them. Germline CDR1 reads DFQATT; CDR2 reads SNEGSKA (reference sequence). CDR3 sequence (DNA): TGCAGTGCTAGGAGGGGAGAACTAACAGATACGCAGTATTTT. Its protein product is CSARRGELTDTQYF.

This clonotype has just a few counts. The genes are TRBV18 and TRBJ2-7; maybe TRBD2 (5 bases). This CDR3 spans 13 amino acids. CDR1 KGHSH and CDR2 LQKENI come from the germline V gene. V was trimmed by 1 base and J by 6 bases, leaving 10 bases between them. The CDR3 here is CASSPRTDSEQYF. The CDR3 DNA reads TGTGCCAGCTCACCACGGACTGATTCCGAGCAGTACTTC.

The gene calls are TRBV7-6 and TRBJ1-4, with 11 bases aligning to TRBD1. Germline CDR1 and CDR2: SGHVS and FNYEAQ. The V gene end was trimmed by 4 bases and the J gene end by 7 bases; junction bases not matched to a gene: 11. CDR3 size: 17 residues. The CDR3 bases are TGTGCCAGCAGCTCCTCGCCCCCCGGGACAGGGGGTGAAAAACTGTTTTTT. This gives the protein CASSSSPPGTGGEKLFF.

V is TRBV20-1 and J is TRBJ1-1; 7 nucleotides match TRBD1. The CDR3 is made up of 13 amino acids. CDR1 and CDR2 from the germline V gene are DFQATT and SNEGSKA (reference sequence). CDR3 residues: CRGIGQAETEAFF. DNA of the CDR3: TGCAGGGGAATTGGACAGGCGGAGACTGAAGCTTTCTTT.

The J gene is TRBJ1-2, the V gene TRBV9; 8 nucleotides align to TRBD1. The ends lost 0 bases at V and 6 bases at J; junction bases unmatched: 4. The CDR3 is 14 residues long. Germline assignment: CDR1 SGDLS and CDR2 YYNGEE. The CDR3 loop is CASSVVAGGDGYTF. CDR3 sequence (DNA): TGTGCCAGCAGCGTAGTGGCAGGGGGCGATGGCTACACCTTC.

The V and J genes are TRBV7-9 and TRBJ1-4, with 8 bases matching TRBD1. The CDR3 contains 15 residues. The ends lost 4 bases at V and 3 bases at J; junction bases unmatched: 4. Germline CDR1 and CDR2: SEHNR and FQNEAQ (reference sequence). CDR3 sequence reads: CASSSTGAANEKLFF. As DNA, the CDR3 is TGTGCCAGCAGCTCGACAGGGGCGGCTAATGAAAAACTGTTTTTT. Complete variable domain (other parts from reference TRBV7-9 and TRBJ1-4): DTGVSQNPRHKITKRGQNVTFRCDPISEHNRLYWYRQTLGQGPEFLTYFQNEAQLEKSRLLSDRFSAERPKGSFSTLEIQRTEQGDSAMYLCASSSTGAANEKLFFGSGTQLSVL.

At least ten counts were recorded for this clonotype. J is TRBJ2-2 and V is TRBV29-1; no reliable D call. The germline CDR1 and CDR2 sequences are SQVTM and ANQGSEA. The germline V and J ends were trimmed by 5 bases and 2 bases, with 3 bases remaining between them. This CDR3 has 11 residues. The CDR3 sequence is CSVTNTGELFF. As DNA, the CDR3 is TGCAGCGTTACAAACACCGGGGAGCTGTTTTTT.

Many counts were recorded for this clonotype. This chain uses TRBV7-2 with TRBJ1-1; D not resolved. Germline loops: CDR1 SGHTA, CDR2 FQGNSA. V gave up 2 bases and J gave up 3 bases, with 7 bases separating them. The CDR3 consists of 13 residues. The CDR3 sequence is CASSLSGDTEAFF. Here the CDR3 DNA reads TGTGCCAGCAGCTTATCCGGAGACACTGAAGCTTTCTTT.

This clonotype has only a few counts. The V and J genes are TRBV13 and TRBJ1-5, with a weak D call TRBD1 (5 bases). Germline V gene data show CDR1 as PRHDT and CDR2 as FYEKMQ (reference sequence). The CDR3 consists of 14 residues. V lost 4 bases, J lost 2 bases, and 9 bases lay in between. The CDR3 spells CASSWGVRNQPQHF. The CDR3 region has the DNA TGTGCCAGCAGCTGGGGGGTTCGCAATCAGCCCCAGCATTTT. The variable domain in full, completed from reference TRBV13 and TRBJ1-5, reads AAGVIQSPRHLIKEKRETATLKCYPIPRHDTVYWYQQGPGQDPQFLISFYEKMQSDKGSIPDRFSAQQFSDYHSELNMSSLELGDSALYFCASSWGVRNQPQHFGDGTRLSIL.

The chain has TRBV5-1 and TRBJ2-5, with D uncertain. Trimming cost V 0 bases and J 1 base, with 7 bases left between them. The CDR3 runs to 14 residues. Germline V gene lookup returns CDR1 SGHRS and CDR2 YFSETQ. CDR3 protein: CASSLERIQETQYF. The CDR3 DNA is TGCGCCAGCAGCTTGGAACGCATCCAAGAGACCCAGTACTTC.

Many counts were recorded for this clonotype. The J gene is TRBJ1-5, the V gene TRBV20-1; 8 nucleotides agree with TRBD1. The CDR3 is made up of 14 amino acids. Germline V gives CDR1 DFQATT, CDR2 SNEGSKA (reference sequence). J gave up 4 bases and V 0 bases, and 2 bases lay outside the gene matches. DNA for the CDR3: TGCAGTGCTAGAGAGGACAGGGCTAATCAGCCCCAGCATTTT. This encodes CSAREDRANQPQHF.

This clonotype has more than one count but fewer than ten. DNA for the CDR3: TGCAGTGCTAGGCCAGGAGGGGCTGGAAACACCATATATTTT. Protein: CSARPGGAGNTIYF. V usage is TRBV20-1 and J usage is TRBJ1-3; the D gene is possibly TRBD1 (5 bases). This CDR3 spans 14 amino acids. Trimming stripped 3 bases from V and 2 bases from J, with 11 bases between. Per germline, CDR1 DFQATT and CDR2 SNEGSKA (reference sequence).

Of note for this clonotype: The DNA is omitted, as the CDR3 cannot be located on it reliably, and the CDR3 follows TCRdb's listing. Here the CDR3 reads CASSRERTPGSCFF. The rearrangement links TRBV4-2 to TRBJ2-2. The CDR3 is 14 amino acids long, termini counted. In germline, CDR1 is LGHNA, CDR2 YNFKEQ.

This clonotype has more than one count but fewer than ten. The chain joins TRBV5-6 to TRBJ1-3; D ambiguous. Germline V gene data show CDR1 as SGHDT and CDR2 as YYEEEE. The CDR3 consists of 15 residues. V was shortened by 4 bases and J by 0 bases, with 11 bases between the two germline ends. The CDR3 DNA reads TGTGCCAGCAGCGTGAGACTGATCTCTGGAAACACCATATATTTT. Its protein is CASSVRLISGNTIYF. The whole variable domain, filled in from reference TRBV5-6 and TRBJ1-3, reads DAGVTQSPTHLIKTRGQQVTLRCSPKSGHDTVSWYQQALGQGPQFIFQYYEEEERQRGNFPDRFSGHQFPNYSSELNVNALLLGDSALYLCASSVRLISGNTIYFGEGSWLTVV.

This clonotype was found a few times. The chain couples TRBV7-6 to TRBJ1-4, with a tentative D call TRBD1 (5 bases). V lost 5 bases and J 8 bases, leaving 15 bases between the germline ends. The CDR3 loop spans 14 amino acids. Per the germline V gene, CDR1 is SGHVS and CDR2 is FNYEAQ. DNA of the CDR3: TGTGCCAGCAGCGGAATCGGGGGAAACGAAAAACTGTTTTTT. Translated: CASSGIGGNEKLFF.